The clone carrying this TCR beta chain was seen a handful of times. What it binds is not known. The entry originates in a study of beta chain features in type 1 diabetes. Study conclusions and caveats: Researchers cautioned that cDNA sequencing could over-represent cells with high TCR expression. Whether HLA type affects TCRB rearrangement stayed undetermined in the present work. The study found moderately but significantly shorter TCRB CDR3s in all four CD4+ subsets of Type 1 diabetes patients.

This CDR3 has 14 amino acids. V was clipped by 5 bases and J by 0 bases, with 9 bases between them. Germline V gene lookup returns CDR1 LNHDA and CDR2 SQIVND (reference sequence). Expressed TCRB transcripts were sequenced because the entire RNA isolate underwent reverse transcription. Libraries were prepared by immunoSEQ multiplex PCR; TCRdb keeps only in-frame clonotypes and omits some of them. The table includes 600,000 or so clones, over 10% detected once. The origin of this receptor is a man aged 30-40 years with type 1 diabetes. The rearrangement links TRBV19 to TRBJ2-3; possibly TRBD1 for D (5 bases). Input material: naive CD4+ T cells from blood. The CDR3 reads CASSVRASTDTQYF. In DNA form, the CDR3 reads TGTGCCAGTAGTGTCAGGGCTAGCACAGATACGCAGTATTTT. The variable domain in full, completed from reference TRBV19 and TRBJ2-3, reads DGGITQSPKYLFRKEGQNVTLSCEQNLNHDAMYWYRQDPGQGLRLIYYSQIVNDFQKGDIAEGYSVSREKKESFPLTVTSAQKNPTAFYLCASSVRASTDTQYFGPGTRLTVL.